The clone carrying this T cell receptor (beta chain) was found a few times. Antigen unknown. Indicated treatment: approximately 11-day PBMC culture with coronavirus spike peptide pools or control peptides (ViraFEST assay). TCR sequencing followed the expansion of antigen-specific T cells with peptide pools in ViraFEST. The data were taken from a study of vaccination and CD4 T cells after COVID-19. Germline V gene lookup returns CDR1 SGHRS and CDR2 YFSETQ. CDR3 length: 15 residues. V lost 2 bases and J 4 bases, leaving 15 bases between the germline ends. The Oncomine TCR Beta short-read assay sequenced DNA from cultured CD4+ T cells. MiXCR, run by TCRdb on the PCR reads, gives a single entry per CDR3 protein. The table has 3,500 or so distinct CDR3 sequences, roughly a fifth seen once.

The material sequenced was CD4+ T cells from blood, cultured in vitro. The genes are TRBV5-1 and TRBJ1-1; tentatively, D is TRBD1 (6 bases). The receptor's source is a human donor who had recovered from COVID-19. CDR3 sequence (DNA): TGCGCCAGCAGCTTACAGGGCTGGGGGCCCACTGAAGCTTTCTTT. This translates into CASSLQGWGPTEAFF.